This TCR beta chain was identified during a study of blood T cell repertoires in COVID-19. At the level of the study: The United States, Italy and Spain provided the acute and convalescent COVID-19 samples. PBMCs, B-cell-depleted T cells, or T cells were the source of the cDNA or gDNA that made up the material.

Germline lookup yields CDR1 SGHNT and CDR2 YENEEA. CDR3 size: 13 residues. J was trimmed by 9 bases and V by 3 bases; bases with no gene match: 5. Original processing notes: The authors estimated nucleated cell counts from reference gene primer amplification. The protocol was immunoSEQ multiplex PCR, while the TCRdb copy is restricted to in-frame clones and leaves out a portion. V, J and clone size reflect that table, while D and trimming were determined from the DNA. This sample yields some 210,000 clones, of which around 80% are seen a single time; about 12% belongs to the top ten. This rearrangement joins TRBV11-3 to TRBJ1-1, with 9 bases aligning to TRBD1. Material: peripheral blood. The receptor comes from a woman between 35 and 50 years old with acute or convalescent COVID-19. The CDR3: CASSLGQGSKAFF. CDR3 coding DNA: TGTGCCAGCAGCTTGGGACAGGGCTCTAAAGCTTTCTTT.